This T cell receptor (beta chain) comes out of a study of T cells in Graves' hyperthyroidism and ophthalmopathy. Germline V lookup: CDR1 GTSNPN, CDR2 SVGIG (reference sequence). Trimming took off 4 bases at V and 5 bases at J, with 10 bases between the two ends. The CDR3 contains 12 residues. TCR beta CDR3 region amplification was performed from RNA transcripts. The primer set for the first-round RT-PCR of the TCR CDR3 was HTBI. One entry per CDR3 protein results from TCRdb running MiXCR on the multiplex PCR reads. Of 500,000 to 800,000 distinct CDR3 sequences listed, around 13% are singletons. Using around 10 ml of fresh peripheral blood, PBMCs were prepared. This clonotype has a count of ten or more.

Sequencing was done on a sample of blood. The sequence was collected from a woman in her forties or fifties with Graves' ophthalmopathy. The chain is built from TRBV30 and TRBJ2-3, with D unclear. The CDR3 DNA reads as TGTGCCTGGACTTGGGCAGGAGATACGCAGTATTTT. This translates into CAWTWAGDTQYF.